This TCR beta chain was captured by sequencing in a study of cytomegalovirus exposure and HLA in healthy donors. Study-wide findings and caveats: Among CMV-associated TCR beta chains, most appeared HLA-restricted in a later analysis. Specificity for CMV antigens was confirmed in vitro for a few of the CMV-associated chains. Reports indicated that the classifier achieved high specificity and sensitivity in diagnosing cytomegalovirus status.

The V end was cut by 5 bases, the J end by 1 base, with 11 bases between. This CDR3 has 14 residues. CDR1 SEHNR and CDR2 FQNEAQ come from the germline V gene (reference sequence). Primers: 60 Vbeta forward and 13 Jbeta reverse. Clones were sequenced by immunoSEQ multiplex PCR, and TCRdb holds only the in-frame ones, with some missing. The sample has about 98,000 clones, about 74% seen once. This clone was counted only a few times. What it recognizes is unknown. The chain recombines TRBV7-9 with TRBJ2-5, with a possible D match to TRBD2 (6 bases). Material: PBMCs. The source is a male donor in good health and CMV-seronegative. The CDR3 DNA sequence: TGTGCCAGCAGCGGGAGGAGGTCCCAAGAGACCCAGTACTTC. Protein product: CASSGRRSQETQYF.